The rows below give T cell receptor beta chains drawn from one sample of a study of blood T cell repertoires in COVID-19. TCRdb's table, derived via immunoSEQ multiplex PCR, lists solely in-frame clones and lacks some. The sample records about 230,000 clones, about 86% being singletons. The sequenced material came from peripheral blood. These receptors originate from a man in his forties with active or convalescent COVID-19. The CDR3 runs from the conserved cysteine through the conserved F or W. The D gene is left open where the match is weak. Only some rows state a clone size, as once, few, many or a class for expanded clones.

D	size	J	V	DNA	CDR3
TRBD1	.	TRBJ1-4	TRBV3-1/TRBV3-2	TGTGCCAGCAGCCACCTAGCAGGGGGGAATAATGAAAAACTGTTTTTT	CASSHLAGGNNEKLFF
TRBD1	.	TRBJ2-3	TRBV11-3	TGTGCCAGCAGCTTACCGTCGTCCAGGGGGCCTAGCACAGATACGCAGTATTTT	CASSLPSSRGPSTDTQYF
TRBD2	.	TRBJ2-3	TRBV7-9	TGTGCCAGCAGCTCGACTAGCGTACTTACAGATACGCAGTATTTT	CASSSTSVLTDTQYF
.	once	TRBJ1-5	TRBV4-3	TGCGCCAGCAGCCAAGAGGCAGGGCAAGGGAATCAGCCCCAGCATTTT	CASSQEAGQGNQPQHF
TRBD1	.	TRBJ1-1	TRBV5-6	TGTGCCAGCAGCCCCCACATTCCCCGACAGGGGGCTACTGAAGCTTTCTTT	CASSPHIPRQGATEAFF
TRBD1	.	TRBJ1-5	TRBV19	TGTGCCAGTACCTATTACAGGGGAATGAATCAGCCCCAGCATTTT	CASTYYRGMNQPQHF
TRBD1	.	TRBJ1-1	TRBV7-8	TGTGCCAGCAGCTTAGACAGGGGGTCAGCTTTCTTT	CASSLDRGSAFF
TRBD1	.	TRBJ1-2	TRBV2	TGTGCCAGGAGAAAGACAGGGGGCGAAAACTATGGCTACACCTTC	CARRKTGGENYGYTF
.	.	TRBJ2-3	TRBV7-8	TGTGCCAGCAGCTCCCTCTTCGGGAGTTCAGATACGCAGTATTTT	CASSSLFGSSDTQYF
.	.	TRBJ1-2	TRBV15	TGTGCCACCAGCAGAGTTGGGAGCCTGGCCTATGGCTACACCTTC	CATSRVGSLAYGYTF
TRBD2	.	TRBJ2-7	TRBV3-1/TRBV3-2	TGTGCCAGCAGCCACTTGGGACTAGCGGGACATTCCTACGAGCAGTACTTC	CASSHLGLAGHSYEQYF
.	.	TRBJ1-4	TRBV18	TGTGCCAGCTCACCACCGAGTCAACAGTCCGCAACTAATGAAAAACTGTTTTTT	CASSPPSQQSATNEKLFF
TRBD2	.	TRBJ2-1	TRBV3-1/TRBV3-2	TGTGCCAGCAGCCGGAAGGGGACGGGCAGCGGGAGCAATAATGAGCAGTTCTTC	CASSRKGTGSGSNNEQFF
.	.	TRBJ2-6	TRBV29-1	TGCAGCGTTAAGAGCTCTGGGGCCAACGTCCTGACTTTC	CSVKSSGANVLTF
TRBD1	.	TRBJ1-2	TRBV6-2/TRBV6-3	TGTGCCAGCAGCCAGGGACAGATCTCTAACTATGGCTACACCTTC	CASSQGQISNYGYTF
TRBD2	.	TRBJ2-1	TRBV7-2	TGTGCCAGCAGCTTAGAAGCGGGGGGCCCTAGGAATGAGCAGTTCTTC	CASSLEAGGPRNEQFF
TRBD1	.	TRBJ2-3	TRBV7-2	TGTGCCAGCAGCTTAGCGCCGGGGACAGGTTCAGATACGCAGTATTTT	CASSLAPGTGSDTQYF
TRBD1	.	TRBJ2-2	TRBV5-1	TGCGCCAGCGTGGAGGGGACAGGGGTGACCGGGGAGCTGTTTTTT	CASVEGTGVTGELFF
.	.	TRBJ1-3	TRBV15	TGTGCCACCAGCAGAGAGCCAGGGGACGGAAACACCATATATTTT	CATSREPGDGNTIYF
.	.	TRBJ2-7	TRBV30	TGTGCCTGGAGTGTAGGCTCGGGGGCCTACGAGCAGTACTTC	CAWSVGSGAYEQYF
.	.	TRBJ2-7	TRBV11-3	TGTGCCAGCAGCTTGTCGCTGACGGGAGCCGTCTTCGAGCAGTACTTC	CASSLSLTGAVFEQYF
TRBD1	.	TRBJ1-1	TRBV7-6	TGTGCCAGCAGCTTAGGACTGGCAGGGGGGACCACTGAAGCTTTCTTT	CASSLGLAGGTTEAFF
.	.	TRBJ2-1	TRBV2	TGTGCCAGCAGGTCCGAGAGCGGAGCTGGGAATGAGCAGTTCTTC	CASRSESGAGNEQFF
.	.	TRBJ1-1	TRBV30	TGTGCCTGGAGTCGTGGGCAGGGCAGAACTGAAGCTTTCTTT	CAWSRGQGRTEAFF
TRBD2	.	TRBJ2-3	TRBV9	TGTGCCAGCAGCGGGCCCGGGGGGAGTGCAGATACGCAGTATTTT	CASSGPGGSADTQYF
.	.	TRBJ2-7	TRBV7-9	TGTGCCAGCAGCTTACTACCCTACGAGCAGTACTTC	CASSLLPYEQYF
.	.	TRBJ1-2	TRBV6-1	TGTGCCAGCAGTGAAGCTTCAGTGTCCTATGGCTACACCTTC	CASSEASVSYGYTF
.	.	TRBJ2-5	TRBV28	TGTGCCAGCAGTTTTACCGGGGCCCAGTACTTC	CASSFTGAQYF
TRBD2	.	TRBJ2-7	TRBV19	TGTGCCAGTAGTCCAGGACTAGTTGACTACGAGCAGTACTTC	CASSPGLVDYEQYF
TRBD1	once	TRBJ1-3	TRBV29-1	TGCAGCGTTGGGGCAGGGGGCGTAAACACCATATATTTT	CSVGAGGVNTIYF
.	.	TRBJ1-3	TRBV30	TGTGCCTGGAGCGTCGGGAATGGAAACACCATATATTTT	CAWSVGNGNTIYF
.	.	TRBJ1-5	TRBV7-8	TGTGCCAGCAGCTCTCAGATTGGGGGGGAGAATCAGCCCCAGCATTTT	CASSSQIGGENQPQHF
.	.	TRBJ2-1	TRBV29-1	TGCAGCGCCCGCGGGACAGCTTACAATGAGCAGTTCTTC	CSARGTAYNEQFF
TRBD2	.	TRBJ2-2	TRBV7-9	TGTGCCAGCGACCGACTAGCGGGAAGCACCGGGGAGCTGTTTTTT	CASDRLAGSTGELFF
TRBD1	.	TRBJ2-7	TRBV6-6	TGTGCCAGCAGCCGGGACAGCTACTCCTACGAGCAGTACTTC	CASSRDSYSYEQYF
TRBD2	once	TRBJ2-3	TRBV7-9	TGTGCCAGCAGCCAGCTGGGGGCGGGAGGAGATACGCAGTATTTT	CASSQLGAGGDTQYF
TRBD2	.	TRBJ2-3	TRBV2	TGTGCCAGGACTCAAGGAGCTAGCGGGGGCACAGATACGCAGTATTTT	CARTQGASGGTDTQYF
TRBD1	.	TRBJ2-7	TRBV6-2/TRBV6-3	TGTGCCAGCAGCACCCGTGGACAGGTCTCCTACGAGCAGTACTTC	CASSTRGQVSYEQYF
TRBD1	.	TRBJ2-2	TRBV6-6	TGTGCCAGCACGGCAGGGGGTTTCGGGGAGCTGTTTTTT	CASTAGGFGELFF
.	once	TRBJ1-1	TRBV29-1	TGCAGCGTGGACCAGGGGTCCTACACTGAAGCTTTCTTT	CSVDQGSYTEAFF
TRBD2	few	TRBJ2-3	TRBV6-5	TGTGCCAGCAGTTGGCGGGGGTCAAGCACAGATACGCAGTATTTT	CASSWRGSSTDTQYF
.	.	TRBJ2-1	TRBV24-1	TGTGCCACCAGTGGCCAGGGTGTGGGCAATGAGCAGTTCTTC	CATSGQGVGNEQFF